The rows below give T cell receptor beta chains drawn from one sample of a study of T cell changes during pregnancy in multiple sclerosis. Clones were sequenced by immunoSEQ multiplex PCR, and TCRdb holds only the in-frame ones, with some missing. Of roughly 46,000 clones in the sample, 85% to 95% were seen once. The sequencing used CD8+ T cells from peripheral blood mononuclear cells, collected in the first trimester of pregnancy. These receptors all stem from a female donor with multiple sclerosis, enrolled in a pregnancy study. Each CDR3 is given with its conserved first and last residue. D genes are given only for firm matches. Only part of the rows carry a size: once, few, many, or a class if the clone is expanded.

abundance,j_gene,v_gene,d_gene,CDR3aa,CDR3nt
.,TRBJ2-2,TRBV4-1,.,CASSQDQGNTGELFF,TGCGCCAGCAGCCAAGATCAGGGAAACACCGGGGAGCTGTTTTTT
few,TRBJ1-1,TRBV5-1,TRBD1,CASTYRTGNTEAFF,TGCGCCAGCACCTACCGGACAGGGAACACTGAAGCTTTCTTT
.,TRBJ2-3,TRBV12-5,.,CASGLGSADTQYF,TGTGCTAGTGGTTTAGGGAGCGCAGATACGCAGTATTTT
.,TRBJ2-3,TRBV2,.,CASTPSDTQYF,TGTGCCAGCACCCCGTCGGATACGCAGTATTTT
.,TRBJ1-1,TRBV11-1,.,CASSLGLNTEAFF,TGTGCCAGCAGCTTGGGGCTGAACACTGAAGCTTTCTTT
.,TRBJ2-1,TRBV7-2,TRBD1,CASSQWGDRGYNEQFF,TGTGCCAGCAGTCAGTGGGGTGACAGGGGCTACAATGAGCAGTTCTTC
.,TRBJ1-2,TRBV7-9,TRBD1,CASSSTQGVYGYTF,TGTGCCAGCAGTTCCACCCAGGGGGTCTATGGCTACACCTTC
once,TRBJ2-1,TRBV13,TRBD2,CASSRGTSGRNEQFF,TGTGCCAGCAGCCGCGGGACTAGCGGGAGAAATGAGCAGTTCTTC
.,TRBJ1-4,TRBV27,.,CASSLWGGDEKLFF,TGTGCCAGCAGTTTATGGGGAGGAGATGAAAAACTGTTTTTT
.,TRBJ2-1,TRBV27,TRBD2,CASKRAGELNEQFF,TGTGCCAGCAAACGAGCGGGAGAGCTCAATGAGCAGTTCTTC
.,TRBJ2-5,TRBV12-5,.,CASGLISGVRGQETQYF,TGTGCTAGTGGTTTGATCTCGGGAGTTAGAGGCCAAGAGACCCAGTACTTC
.,TRBJ1-4,TRBV2,.,CASSVGLTGREKLFF,TGTGCCAGCAGTGTAGGACTGACGGGTAGGGAAAAACTGTTTTTT
.,TRBJ1-5,TRBV2,TRBD1,CASAPGQGAYSNQPQHF,TGTGCCAGCGCCCCGGGACAGGGGGCTTATAGCAATCAGCCCCAGCATTTT
.,TRBJ2-1,TRBV2,TRBD1,CASRRTGDNEQFF,TGTGCCAGCAGGAGGACAGGAGACAATGAGCAGTTCTTC
.,TRBJ2-7,TRBV27,TRBD1,CASRKTGYTYEQYF,TGTGCCAGCCGCAAGACAGGGTATACCTACGAGCAGTACTTC
.,TRBJ1-1,TRBV9,.,CASSVAQVHMNTEAFF,TGTGCCAGCAGCGTAGCCCAGGTACACATGAACACTGAAGCTTTCTTT
.,TRBJ2-3,TRBV29-1,TRBD2,CGAGVDTQYF,TGCGGAGCGGGAGTGGATACGCAGTATTTT